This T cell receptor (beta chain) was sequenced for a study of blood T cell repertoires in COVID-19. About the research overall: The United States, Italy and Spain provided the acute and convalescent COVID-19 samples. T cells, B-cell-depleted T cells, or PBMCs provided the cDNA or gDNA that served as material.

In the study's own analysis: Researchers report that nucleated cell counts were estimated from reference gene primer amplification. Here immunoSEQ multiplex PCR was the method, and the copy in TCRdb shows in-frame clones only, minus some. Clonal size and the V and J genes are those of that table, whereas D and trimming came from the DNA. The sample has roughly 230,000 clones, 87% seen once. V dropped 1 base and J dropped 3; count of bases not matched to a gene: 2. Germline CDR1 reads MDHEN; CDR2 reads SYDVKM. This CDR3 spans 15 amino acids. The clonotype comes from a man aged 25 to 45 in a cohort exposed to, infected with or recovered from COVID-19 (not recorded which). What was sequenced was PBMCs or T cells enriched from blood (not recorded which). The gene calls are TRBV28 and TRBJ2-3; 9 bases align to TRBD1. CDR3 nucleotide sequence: TGTGCCAGCAGTTTATTTGGGACAGGGACAGATACGCAGTATTTT. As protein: CASSLFGTGTDTQYF.